This T cell receptor (beta chain) is from a study of T cell responses to AZD1222 COVID-19 vaccine (dated by TCRdb to about 2021). A note on the overall study: AZD1222 recipients given second doses at about 4 weeks or at about 12 weeks were pooled, since spike-specific TCR depth and breadth were not found to differ between the two schedules. TCR sequencing was performed for fewer than 250 trial participants, of whom roughly 200 were given two doses of AZD1222 and some 26 were given two doses of MenACWY control vaccine. Trial participants were enrolled by age into 18-55, 56-69 and 70-plus year subgroups, with about 150, 28 and 57 TCR-sequenced participants respectively. What the study reported, not specific to this receptor: Reportedly, close to half of the unique spike-specific TCRs recognized epitopes lying outside the regions that are mutated in the B.1.351 and B.1.1.7 variants. In the small 56-69-year group, the increase in depth fell short of significance, most likely because of low power. Conclusions about previously exposed vaccinees are limited because only five to seven AZD1222 recipients were SARS-CoV-2 seropositive at baseline. Participants were mostly white British, with more females than males. The authors suggested clonal diversity may have been underestimated. Vaccine-associated CD4 TCRs spanned the whole spike protein, with dominant responses in regions 160-218 and 743-854. Because no day 14 peak-response samples were available, the repertoires could be characterized only after the peak T cell response. Spike-specific TCR breadth and depth rose significantly after two AZD1222 doses compared with day 0 and with MenACWY recipients.

Taken with the paper, the label for time point translates to: baseline before first vaccination. Samples from vaccinated people were obtained from the UK trials COV001 and COV002, which included a single-blind randomized controlled phase 2/3 trial of AZD1222 (ChAdOx1 nCoV-19) in healthy adults. For TCRbeta chain sequencing, PBMC samples from trial participants were taken at day 0 and at day 28 after the second dose. Including cysteine and phenylalanine, the CDR3 has 17 amino acids. The sequence is cut down to CDR3 DNA, 51 bases in frame from base 1. CDR1 and CDR2 are read off the germline V gene as SGHRS and YFSETQ. At the junction V is shortened by 0 bases and J by 1 base; bases outside the gene matches: 10. Notes on this clone: Its antigen specificity is not known. Base quality data are lacking; no much larger clone is found one base away.

The CDR3 regions of human TCRbeta chains were analyzed by immunosequencing. The original pipeline was this. Repertoire TCRs were checked for matches against a reference library of SARS-CoV-2-specific TCRs that had been generated using the MIRA antigen-specificity platform. Breadth meant the fraction of unique TCRs that were SARS-CoV-2-associated, whereas depth meant the fraction of total T cells that were SARS-CoV-2-associated. Each spike-specific TCR was assigned to its reactive spike region and to a CD4 or CD8 class using the MIRA data. Log10-transformed breadth and depth values were compared by one-way ANOVA with Sidak's multiple comparisons tests. Here the immuneACCESS table is served through TCRdb, limited to in-frame sequences with V and J called. Missing clones are a known gap in these copies; in checked studies unresolved V genes cover under half, and the rest lacks a known reason. D and trimming were read from the DNA, whereas the V and J calls and clone size are those reported in that table. A total of 150,000 to 200,000 clones appear in this sample, approximately 94% of them only once. 9.2% of the sample is taken by the ten largest.

This sample comprised peripheral blood, obtained on day 0 of AZD1222 vaccination. The receptor was derived from an adult in good health. The chain couples TRBV5-1 to TRBJ2-7; a stretch of 7 junction bases matches TRBD1. The bases read TGCGCCAGCAGCTTGGGGCTAGGGGGCCTCTCTTCCTACGAGCAGTACTTC. Translated, this gives CASSLGLGGLSSYEQYF.